This entry is about one TCR beta chain. This entry is derived from a study of blood T cell repertoires in COVID-19. At the level of the study: Spain, Italy and the United States supplied samples that represented acute and convalescent COVID-19. T cells, B-cell-depleted T cells, or PBMCs provided the cDNA or gDNA that served as material.

As processed by the authors: Reference gene primer amplification gave estimated nucleated cell counts. Sequenced by immunoSEQ multiplex PCR; TCRdb stores in-frame clones only, minus some. D and trimming were read from the DNA, whereas the V and J calls and clone size are those reported in that table. The sample has around 150,000 clones, 70% to 80% seen once. This TCR derives from a man aged 60 to 69 who had recovered from COVID-19. Sample: peripheral blood.

CDR3 DNA sequence: TGTGCCAGCAGCGCTTACGGGGGGCAAGCTTTCTTT. Its translation: CASSAYGGQAFF. The chain has TRBV7-6 and TRBJ1-1; D might be TRBD1 (6 bases). CDR3 length: 12 amino acids. The germline V gene has CDR1 SGHVS and CDR2 FNYEAQ. V was cut by 5 bases and J by 9 bases, with 13 bases left in between.